Following are 21 T cell receptor beta chains from one sample sequenced in a study of CD8 T cells in ankylosing spondylitis. TCRdb called the 5' RACE reads again in MiXCR, with one record for every CDR3 protein. The sample records hundreds of thousands of distinct CDR3 sequences, 25% to 30% being singletons. General study findings and limits: Ankylosing spondylitis blood appeared to be characterized by a TCR beta motif of fewer than ten highly homologous variants.

No antigen has been identified for these receptors. Sequenced: blood, either unsorted or a sorted T cell fraction (not recorded which). The receptors shown here come from a male donor with ankylosing spondylitis.

V gene TRBV12-3 or TRBV12-4 combines with J gene TRBJ2-3; the D gene is possibly TRBD1 (6 bases). Trimming pared 3 bases from V and 2 bases from J, leaving 9 bases between. The CDR3 spans 14 residues. The CDR3 region has the DNA TGTGCCAGCAGTTTGAGGGGGAACACAGATACGCAGTATTTT. This codes for CASSLRGNTDTQYF.

The J gene is TRBJ2-1, the V gene TRBV18; D is unclear. Trimming removed 3 bases from V and 4 bases from J, with 10 bases in between. The CDR3 has 14 amino acids. Germline lookup yields CDR1 KGHSH and CDR2 LQKENI. CDR3 DNA sequence: TGTGCCAGCTCACCTTACGACACTTACAATGAGCAGTTCTTC. This sequence encodes CASSPYDTYNEQFF.

There are a few counts of this clonotype. The rearrangement joins TRBV15 to TRBJ2-1; TRBD2 agrees at 13 bases. The V gene's germline CDR1 is LNHNV and CDR2 YYDKDF (reference sequence). V lost 4 bases to trimming and J lost 6 bases; unmatched junction nucleotides: 6. The CDR3 sequence is 16 residues long. The DNA of the CDR3 is TGTGCCACCAGCACACAACTAGCGGGAGGGCCCAATGAGCAGTTCTTC. Translation gives CATSTQLAGGPNEQFF.

This clonotype was picked up one time. The gene calls are TRBV2 and TRBJ1-1; 10 bases map to TRBD1. J was trimmed by 5 bases and V by 6 bases; bases with no gene match: 6. The germline V gene encodes CDR1 SNHLY and CDR2 FYNNEI. CDR3 length equals 14 residues. The CDR3, as DNA: TGTGCCAGCAGGGGGGGACAGGGGCTGACTGAAGCTTTCTTT. This gives the protein CASRGGQGLTEAFF.

There are a few counts of this clonotype. J is TRBJ2-1 and V is TRBV5-1, with D perhaps matching TRBD1 (5 bases). V was shortened by 4 bases and J by 3 bases, with 17 bases between the two germline ends. Germline V gene sequence: CDR1 SGHRS, CDR2 YFSETQ. The CDR3 has 16 residues. CDR3 in amino acids: CASSPPTALGYNEQFF. CDR3 DNA: TGCGCCAGCAGCCCGCCGACAGCCTTAGGCTACAATGAGCAGTTCTTC.

This clonotype was observed a handful of times. This rearrangement joins TRBV5-6 to TRBJ1-5, with 10 bases that match TRBD1. CDR3 size: 17 residues. Germline V gene lookup returns CDR1 SGHDT and CDR2 YYEEEE. Losses at the gene ends were 4 bases for V and 4 bases for J; bases not matched to a gene: 11. CDR3 amino acids: CASSLWTGGRGNQPQHF. In nucleotides, the CDR3 is TGTGCCAGCAGCCTCTGGACAGGGGGACGGGGTAATCAGCCCCAGCATTTT.

This clonotype was observed a handful of times. The CDR3 coding sequence is TGTGCCAGCAGTGAGTTACGGGATCAGCCCCAGCATTTT. Translating it yields CASSELRDQPQHF. The chain is built from TRBV6-1 and TRBJ1-5; no reliable D call. Trimming left V 3 bases short and J 5 bases short, with 8 bases between. CDR3 length equals 13 residues. Per the germline V gene, CDR1 is MNHNS and CDR2 is SASEGT.

V is TRBV7-2 and J is TRBJ2-2; 8 nucleotides align to TRBD2. J lost 1 base, V lost 2 bases, and 3 bases had no gene match. The CDR3 spans 16 residues. Germline loops: CDR1 SGHTA, CDR2 FQGNSA. Here the CDR3 DNA reads TGTGCCAGCAGCTTACTAGCGGGTTTGAACACCGGGGAGCTGTTTTTT. Translation gives CASSLLAGLNTGELFF.

CDR3 region: CATSDRQGRDTGELFF. CDR3 DNA: TGTGCCACCAGTGACAGACAGGGGCGGGACACCGGGGAGCTGTTTTTT. The chain recombines TRBV24-1 with TRBJ2-2; 8 positions agree with TRBD1. V lost 4 bases, J lost 3 bases, and 6 bases stayed unmatched. This CDR3 is built from 16 residues. Germline V gene lookup returns CDR1 KGHDR and CDR2 SFDVKD.

The chain uses TRBV7-2 and TRBJ2-3; 11 nucleotides line up with TRBD1. CDR1 SGHTA and CDR2 FQGNSA come from the germline V gene. J gave up 4 bases and V 2 bases, and 5 bases lay outside the gene matches. CDR3 length: 16 residues. For the CDR3, the DNA is TGTGCCAGCAGCTTACTGGGACAGGGGGAGGCAGATACGCAGTATTTT. It codes for CASSLLGQGEADTQYF. The full variable domain, completed using reference TRBV7-2 and TRBJ2-3, is GAGVSQSPSNKVTEKGKDVELRCDPISGHTALYWYRQSLGQGLEFLIYFQGNSAPDKSGLPSDRFSAERTGGSVSTLTIQRTQQEDSAVYLCASSLLGQGEADTQYFGPGTRLTVL.

The rearrangement joins TRBV7-2 to TRBJ2-7; a weak D match, TRBD2 (7 bases). Germline V lookup: CDR1 SGHTA, CDR2 FQGNSA. The CDR3 loop spans 15 amino acids. The V and J ends lost 2 bases and 3 bases respectively, with 14 bases between them. CDR3 in amino acids: CASSLSGTNLYEQYF. CDR3 nucleotides: TGTGCCAGCAGCTTAAGCGGGACAAATCTCTACGAGCAGTACTTC.

The CDR3 loop reads CASSQGQISNTEAFF. CDR3 bases: TGTGCCAGCAGCCAAGGACAGATTTCGAACACTGAAGCTTTCTTT. The J gene is TRBJ1-1, the V gene TRBV3-1, with a tentative D call TRBD1 (5 bases). CDR1 is LGHDT, CDR2 YNNKEL, per germline (reference sequence). The CDR3 has 15 amino acids. V lost 1 base and J lost 1, with 10 bases in between.

This clonotype turned up a few times. The chain combines TRBV5-1 with TRBJ1-4; TRBD1 aligns across 12 bases. Germline V gene sequence: CDR1 SGHRS, CDR2 YFSETQ. V trimming: 4 bases; J trimming: 6 bases; junction bases outside the gene matches: 1. This CDR3 region has 14 residues. Here the CDR3 reads CASSGDRGHEKLFF. In DNA form, the CDR3 reads TGCGCCAGCAGCGGGGACAGGGGGCATGAAAAACTGTTTTTT.

This clonotype was found a few times. V and J are TRBV20-1 and TRBJ1-4; TRBD1 is a possible D gene (6 bases). V lost 2 bases and J lost 7, with 17 bases in between. The CDR3 extends over 15 amino acids. CDR1 and CDR2 from the germline V gene are DFQATT and SNEGSKA (reference sequence). The CDR3 loop reads CSARPQGISVEKLFF. For the CDR3, the DNA is TGCAGTGCTAGACCTCAGGGGATCTCGGTTGAAAAACTGTTTTTT.

This chain joins TRBV4-1 and TRBJ1-1, with 11 bases matching TRBD1. The CDR3 totals 18 residues. V trimming: 5 bases; J trimming: 1 base; junction bases outside the gene matches: 12. Germline V lookup: CDR1 MGHRA, CDR2 YSYEKL. The CDR3 loop is CASSTRTGGLQRNTEAFF. Here the CDR3 DNA reads TGCGCCAGCAGCACACGGACAGGGGGCCTTCAGCGGAACACTGAAGCTTTCTTT.

The gene calls are TRBV18 and TRBJ1-2; the match to TRBD1 covers 7 bases. Losses at the gene ends were 4 bases for V and 7 bases for J; bases not matched to a gene: 9. This CDR3 contains 14 residues. Germline V gene data show CDR1 as KGHSH and CDR2 as LQKENI. This CDR3 is CASSRLDREGGYTF. The CDR3 coding sequence is TGTGCCAGCTCACGCCTCGACAGGGAGGGTGGCTACACCTTC.

The sample holds a few counts of this clonotype. The V gene is TRBV7-9, the J gene TRBJ2-5; D is undetermined. The CDR3 length is 15 residues. Germline V gene sequence: CDR1 SEHNR, CDR2 FQNEAQ (reference sequence). The V end lost 2 bases, the J end lost 5 bases, and 15 bases lay between the germline ends. The CDR3 DNA reads as TGTGCCAGCAGCTTACGGTATCAGGCGTCGGAGACCCAGTACTTC. It yields the protein CASSLRYQASETQYF.

The chain recombines TRBV18 with TRBJ2-7, with D uncertain. This CDR3 has 11 residues. V lost 3 bases and J lost 5, with 5 bases in between. Germline V lookup: CDR1 KGHSH, CDR2 LQKENI. The CDR3 nucleotides read TGTGCCAGCTCACCGTCAGACGAGCAGTACTTC. This translates into CASSPSDEQYF.

This clonotype was counted only a few times. The chain has TRBV6-1 and TRBJ2-3; tentatively, D is TRBD2 (6 bases). Between the trimmed V and J ends, which lost 6 bases and 0 bases, there was a span of 13 bases. CDR1 MNHNS and CDR2 SASEGT come from the germline V gene. The length of the CDR3 is 15 residues. The CDR3 region has the DNA TGTGCCAGCAGGGGTAGCGGAAGTAGCACAGATACGCAGTATTTT. It encodes CASRGSGSSTDTQYF.

This clonotype has a handful of counts. J is TRBJ2-5 and V is TRBV11-1; 10 bases agree with TRBD1. The CDR3 sequence is 15 residues long. The germline CDR1 and CDR2 sequences are SGHAT and FQDESV (reference sequence). V gave up 5 bases and J gave up 4 bases; unmatched junction bases: 7. CDR3 region: CASSPRDRGAETQYF. The CDR3 DNA reads as TGTGCCAGCAGCCCCCGGGACAGGGGCGCAGAGACCCAGTACTTC.

The rearrangement uses TRBV6-1 and TRBJ1-5; 8 nucleotides match TRBD1. The V segment lost 6 bases and the J segment 6 bases; nucleotides outside the gene matches: 13. This CDR3 comprises 16 residues. Germline CDR1 MNHNS, CDR2 SASEGT. The CDR3 protein is CASRPLDRVISQPQHF. CDR3 DNA: TGTGCCAGCAGACCCTTGGACAGGGTGATTAGTCAGCCCCAGCATTTT.